This TCR beta chain came from a study of identical twins. The study, taken as a whole, reports: Monozygotic twin pairs showed more out-of-frame TCR alpha sharing than models estimated.

TCRdb passed the 5' RACE reads through MiXCR, listing each CDR3 protein once. This sample has roughly 490,000 distinct CDR3 sequences, with roughly an eighth found just once. The CDR3 is 16 residues long. CDR1 and CDR2 (germline): SGHRS, YFSETQ. With 3 bases clipped from V and 2 bases from J, the junction kept 5 bases outside the gene matches. As regards this clonotype: Its specificity is unknown.

The same sample was also studied in work on yellow fever vaccine responses in identical twins.

Sample: CD4+ T cells sorted from blood. The sequence was collected from a woman younger than 35 in good health. The chain recombines TRBV5-1 with TRBJ2-1, with 10 bases lining up with TRBD2. The CDR3 DNA sequence: TGCGCCAGCAGCTCAACGAGCGGGGGGGCCTACAATGAGCAGTTCTTC. This sequence encodes CASSSTSGGAYNEQFF.